This entry is about one T cell receptor beta chain. Germline-derived CDR1 and CDR2 are SGHRS and YFSETQ. There are 15 residues in the CDR3. From mRNA, alpha and beta CDR3 regions were amplified using semiquantitative ARM-PCR. ARM-PCR used tagged nested gene-specific primers, then communal superprimers for exponential amplification. TCRdb independently ran MiXCR on the multiplex PCR reads; one entry per CDR3 protein. The table has 10,000 to 15,000 distinct CDR3 sequences, roughly 65% seen once. After CD25, CD56 and CD294 bead selections, the flow-through was collected as Th1 cells. The data were obtained in a study of relationships among human T cell subsets.

The sequence was collected from a man in his forties in good health. The chain is built from TRBV5-1 and TRBJ2-3, with 7 bases matching TRBD1. The DNA end is a closer match to TRBJ1-5, so the J assignment may be wrong. Material for sequencing was CD4+ Th1 cells sorted from blood. The CDR3 here is CASSPGQSSTDTQHF. CDR3 in DNA: TGCGCCAGCAGCCCGGGACAGTCTAGCACAGATACGCAGCATTTT.